This T cell receptor (beta chain) was profiled in a study of blood T cell repertoires in COVID-19. This CDR3 spans 16 amino acids. CDR1 and CDR2 from the germline V gene are SGHDN and FVKESK. V was shortened by 1 base and J by 5 bases, with 17 bases between the two germline ends. Measured with immunoSEQ multiplex PCR; TCRdb has only the in-frame clones, and not every one. The sample lists 260,000 or so clones, roughly 89% seen once, with just over 2.5% in the top ten. This clone was seen a single time. Recruitment covered 20 to 25 US areas and drew participants whose ages spanned roughly 18 to 90 years.

Specimen: PBMCs or T cells enriched from blood (not recorded which). The clonotype comes from a woman aged 30 to 39 with acute COVID-19. V and J are TRBV14 and TRBJ2-5, with D tentatively TRBD2 (6 bases). CDR3 loop: CASSQGTGRGVETQYF. The CDR3 region has the DNA TGTGCCAGCAGCCAAGGTACAGGCCGCGGGGTCGAGACCCAGTACTTC.